This TCR beta chain was identified in a study of identical twins. Germline CDR1 is SGHVS and CDR2 is FQNEAQ. CDR3 length: 15 amino acids. Trimming cost V 4 bases and J 2 bases, with 12 bases left between them. This clonotype was detected only a few times. Each CDR3 protein gets one entry after TCRdb re-called the 5' RACE reads with MiXCR. The sample gives under 300,000 distinct CDR3 sequences, more than 12% of which show up once; around 9% is in the top ten. Sequenced input: memory (CD45RO+) T cells sorted from blood. V usage is TRBV7-8 and J usage is TRBJ1-5; D is perhaps TRBD1 (6 bases). The source is a woman in her late teens or twenties in good health. CDR3 protein: CASSSVAGGNQPQHF. CDR3 bases: TGTGCCAGCAGCTCCGTGGCAGGGGGCAATCAGCCCCAGCATTTT.